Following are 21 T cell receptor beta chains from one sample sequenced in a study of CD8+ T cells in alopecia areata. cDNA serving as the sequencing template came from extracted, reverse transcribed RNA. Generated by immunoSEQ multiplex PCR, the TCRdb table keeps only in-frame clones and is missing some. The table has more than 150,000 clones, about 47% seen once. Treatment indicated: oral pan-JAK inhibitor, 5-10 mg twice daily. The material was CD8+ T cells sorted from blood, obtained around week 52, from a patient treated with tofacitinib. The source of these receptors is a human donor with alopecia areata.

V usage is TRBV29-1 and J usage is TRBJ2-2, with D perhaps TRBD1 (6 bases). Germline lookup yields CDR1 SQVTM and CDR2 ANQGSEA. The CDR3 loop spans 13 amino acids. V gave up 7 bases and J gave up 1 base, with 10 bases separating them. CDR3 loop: CSALTGNTGELFF. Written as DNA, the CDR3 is TGCAGCGCCTTGACAGGGAACACCGGGGAGCTGTTTTTT.

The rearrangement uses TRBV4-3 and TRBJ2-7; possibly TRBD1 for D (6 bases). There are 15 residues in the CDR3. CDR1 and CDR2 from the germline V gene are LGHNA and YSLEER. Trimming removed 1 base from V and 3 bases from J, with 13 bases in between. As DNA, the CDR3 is TGCGCCAGCAGCCAAGGAGTAGGCAGGGGCTACGAGCAGTACTTC. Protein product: CASSQGVGRGYEQYF.

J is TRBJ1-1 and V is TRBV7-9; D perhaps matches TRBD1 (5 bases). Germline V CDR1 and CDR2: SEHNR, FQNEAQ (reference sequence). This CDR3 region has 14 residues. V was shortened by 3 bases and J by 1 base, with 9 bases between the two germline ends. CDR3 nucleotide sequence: TGTGCCAGCAGCTTTAACGGGGGGAACACTGAAGCTTTCTTT. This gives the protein CASSFNGGNTEAFF. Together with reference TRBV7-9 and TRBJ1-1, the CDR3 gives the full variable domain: DTGVSQNPRHKITKRGQNVTFRCDPISEHNRLYWYRQTLGQGPEFLTYFQNEAQLEKSRLLSDRFSAERPKGSFSTLEIQRTEQGDSAMYLCASSFNGGNTEAFFGQGTRLTVV.

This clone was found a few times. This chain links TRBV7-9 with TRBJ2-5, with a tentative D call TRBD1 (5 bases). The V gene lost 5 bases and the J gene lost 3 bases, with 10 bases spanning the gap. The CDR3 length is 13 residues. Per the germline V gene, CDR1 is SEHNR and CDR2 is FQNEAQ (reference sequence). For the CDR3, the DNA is TGTGCCAGCAGCCCGACCAGGGAAGAGACCCAGTACTTC. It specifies CASSPTREETQYF.

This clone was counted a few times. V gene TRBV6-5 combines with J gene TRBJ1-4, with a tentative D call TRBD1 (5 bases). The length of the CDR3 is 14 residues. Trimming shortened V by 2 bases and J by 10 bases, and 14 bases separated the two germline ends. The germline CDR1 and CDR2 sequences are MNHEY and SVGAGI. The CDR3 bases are TGTGCCAGCAGTTACCAGGGACCGGTTGGAAAACTGTTTTTT. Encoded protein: CASSYQGPVGKLFF.

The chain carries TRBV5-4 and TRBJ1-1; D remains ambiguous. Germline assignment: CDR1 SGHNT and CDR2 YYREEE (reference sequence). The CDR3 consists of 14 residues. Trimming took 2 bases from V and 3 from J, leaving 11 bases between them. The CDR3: CASSLESQDTEAFF. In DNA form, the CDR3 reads TGTGCCAGCAGCTTAGAATCGCAGGACACTGAAGCTTTCTTT.

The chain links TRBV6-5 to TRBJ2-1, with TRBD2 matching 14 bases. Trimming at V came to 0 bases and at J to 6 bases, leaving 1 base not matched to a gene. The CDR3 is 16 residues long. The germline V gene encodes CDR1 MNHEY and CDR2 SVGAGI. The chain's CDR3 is CASSYSGLAGANEQFF. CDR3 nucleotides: TGTGCCAGCAGTTACTCGGGACTAGCGGGGGCCAATGAGCAGTTCTTC.

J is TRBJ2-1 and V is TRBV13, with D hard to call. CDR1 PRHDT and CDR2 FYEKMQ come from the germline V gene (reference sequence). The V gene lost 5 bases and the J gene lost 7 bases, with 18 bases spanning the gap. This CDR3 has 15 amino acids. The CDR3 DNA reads TGTGCCAGCAGCCCCCCAAGCTCCCGGTGGAATGAGCAGTTCTTC. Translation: CASSPPSSRWNEQFF.

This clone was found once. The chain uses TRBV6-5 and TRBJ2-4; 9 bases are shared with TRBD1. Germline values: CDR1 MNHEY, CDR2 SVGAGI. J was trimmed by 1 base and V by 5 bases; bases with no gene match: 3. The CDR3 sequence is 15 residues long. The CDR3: CASSPDRGAKNIQYF. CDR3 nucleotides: TGTGCCAGCAGTCCCGACAGGGGGGCCAAAAACATTCAGTACTTC.

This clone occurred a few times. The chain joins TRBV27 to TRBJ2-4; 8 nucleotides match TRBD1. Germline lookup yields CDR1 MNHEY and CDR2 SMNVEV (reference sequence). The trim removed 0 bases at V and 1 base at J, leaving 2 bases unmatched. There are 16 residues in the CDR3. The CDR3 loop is CASSLSQGAAKNIQYF. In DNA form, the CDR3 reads TGTGCCAGCAGTTTATCCCAGGGGGCTGCCAAAAACATTCAGTACTTC.

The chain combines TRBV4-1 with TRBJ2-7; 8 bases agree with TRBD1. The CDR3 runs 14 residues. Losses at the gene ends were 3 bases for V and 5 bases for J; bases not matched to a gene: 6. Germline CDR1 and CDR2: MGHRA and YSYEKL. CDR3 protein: CASSQPTGANEQYF. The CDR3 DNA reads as TGCGCCAGCAGCCAGCCGACAGGGGCAAACGAGCAGTACTTC.

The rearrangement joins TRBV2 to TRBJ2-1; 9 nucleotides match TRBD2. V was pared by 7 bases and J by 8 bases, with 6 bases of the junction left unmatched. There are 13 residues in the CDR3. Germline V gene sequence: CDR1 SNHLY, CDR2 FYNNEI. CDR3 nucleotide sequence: TGTGCCAGCACTCGCGGGGGGGCCGATGAGCAGTTCTTC. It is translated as CASTRGGADEQFF.

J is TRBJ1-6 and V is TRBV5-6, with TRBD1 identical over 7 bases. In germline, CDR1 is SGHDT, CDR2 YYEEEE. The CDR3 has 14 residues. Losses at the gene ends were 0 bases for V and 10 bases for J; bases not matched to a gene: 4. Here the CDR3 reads CASSLALGQSPLHF. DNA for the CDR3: TGTGCCAGCAGCTTGGCCCTGGGACAGTCACCCCTCCACTTT.

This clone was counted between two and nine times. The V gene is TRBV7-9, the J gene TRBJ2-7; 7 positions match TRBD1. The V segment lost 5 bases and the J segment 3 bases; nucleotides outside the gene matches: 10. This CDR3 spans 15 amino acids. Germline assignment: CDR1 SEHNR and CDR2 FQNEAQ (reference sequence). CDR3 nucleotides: TGTGCCAGCAGCCCCGGGACAGCTAAAATCTACGAGCAGTACTTC. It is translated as CASSPGTAKIYEQYF. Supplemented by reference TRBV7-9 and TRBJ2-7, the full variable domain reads DTGVSQNPRHKITKRGQNVTFRCDPISEHNRLYWYRQTLGQGPEFLTYFQNEAQLEKSRLLSDRFSAERPKGSFSTLEIQRTEQGDSAMYLCASSPGTAKIYEQYFGPGTRLTVT.

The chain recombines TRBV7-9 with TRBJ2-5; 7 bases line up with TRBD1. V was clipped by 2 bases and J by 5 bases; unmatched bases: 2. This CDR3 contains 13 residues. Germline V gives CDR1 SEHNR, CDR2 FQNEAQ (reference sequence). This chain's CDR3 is CASSLRGPETQYF. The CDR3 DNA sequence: TGTGCCAGCAGCTTAAGGGGGCCCGAGACCCAGTACTTC.

The DNA of the CDR3 is TGCAGCGCCTCGGAACACTCTGGAAACACCATATATTTT. Amino acids: CSASEHSGNTIYF. The V call is TRBV29-1, the J call TRBJ1-3, with D uncertain. Per the germline V gene, CDR1 is SQVTM and CDR2 is ANQGSEA. Trimming took off 7 bases at V and 0 bases at J, with 10 bases between the two ends. CDR3 length: 13 residues.

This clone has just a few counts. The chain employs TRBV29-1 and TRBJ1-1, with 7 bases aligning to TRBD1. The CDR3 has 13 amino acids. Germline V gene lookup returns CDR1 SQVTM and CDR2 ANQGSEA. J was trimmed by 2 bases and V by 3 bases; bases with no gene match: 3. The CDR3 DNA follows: TGCAGCGTTGATCCAGGGGGTAACACTGAAGCTTTCTTT. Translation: CSVDPGGNTEAFF.

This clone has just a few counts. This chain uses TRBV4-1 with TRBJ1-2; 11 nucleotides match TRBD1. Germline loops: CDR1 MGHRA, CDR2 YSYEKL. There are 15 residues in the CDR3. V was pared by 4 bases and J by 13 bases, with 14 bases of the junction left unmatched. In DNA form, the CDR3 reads TGCGCCAGCAGCCCGATGGGGGACAGGGGGAATTCTGCCACCTTC. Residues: CASSPMGDRGNSATF.

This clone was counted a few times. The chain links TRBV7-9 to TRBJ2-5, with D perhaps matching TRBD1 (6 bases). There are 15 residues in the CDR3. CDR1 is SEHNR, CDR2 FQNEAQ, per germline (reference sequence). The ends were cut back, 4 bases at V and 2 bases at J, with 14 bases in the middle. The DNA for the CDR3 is TGTGCCAGCAGCTACTCGGGACAATCACAAGAGACCCAGTACTTC. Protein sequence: CASSYSGQSQETQYF.

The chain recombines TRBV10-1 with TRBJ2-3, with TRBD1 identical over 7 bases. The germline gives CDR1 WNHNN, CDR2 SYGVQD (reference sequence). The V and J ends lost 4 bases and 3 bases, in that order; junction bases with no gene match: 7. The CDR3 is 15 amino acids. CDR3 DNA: TGCGCCAGCAGTGCTCACAGGGGTAAGACAGATACGCAGTATTTT. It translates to CASSAHRGKTDTQYF.

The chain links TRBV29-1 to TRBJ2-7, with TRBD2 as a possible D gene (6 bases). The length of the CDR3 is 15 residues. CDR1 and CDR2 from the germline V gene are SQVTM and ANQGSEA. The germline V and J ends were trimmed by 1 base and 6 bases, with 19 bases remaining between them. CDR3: CSVEVSSGRALEQYF. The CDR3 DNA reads TGCAGCGTTGAAGTTAGCAGCGGGCGAGCCCTCGAGCAGTACTTC.